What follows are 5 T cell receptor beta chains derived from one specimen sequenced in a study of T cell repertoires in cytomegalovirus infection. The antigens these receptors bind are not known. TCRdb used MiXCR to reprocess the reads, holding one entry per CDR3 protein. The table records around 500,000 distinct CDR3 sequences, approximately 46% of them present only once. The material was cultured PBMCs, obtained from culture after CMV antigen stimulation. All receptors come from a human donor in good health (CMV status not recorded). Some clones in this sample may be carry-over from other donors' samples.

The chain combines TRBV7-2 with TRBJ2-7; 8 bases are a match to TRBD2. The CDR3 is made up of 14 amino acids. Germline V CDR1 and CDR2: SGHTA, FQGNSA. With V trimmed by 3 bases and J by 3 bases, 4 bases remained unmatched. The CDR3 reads CASSFRREDYEQYF. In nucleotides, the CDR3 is TGTGCCAGCAGCTTCCGGCGGGAGGACTACGAGCAGTACTTC.

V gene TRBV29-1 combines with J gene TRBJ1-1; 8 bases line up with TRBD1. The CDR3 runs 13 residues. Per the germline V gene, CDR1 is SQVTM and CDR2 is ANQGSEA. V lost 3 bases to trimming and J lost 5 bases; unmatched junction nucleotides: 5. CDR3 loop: CSVDQGARTEAFF. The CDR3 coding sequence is TGCAGCGTTGACCAGGGGGCGAGGACTGAAGCTTTCTTT.

The chain's CDR3 is CASIGLAGYNEQFF. CDR3 nucleotide sequence: TGTGCCAGCATCGGACTAGCGGGTTACAATGAGCAGTTCTTC. The chain carries TRBV12-3 or TRBV12-4 and TRBJ2-1, with 11 bases fitting TRBD2. This CDR3 region has 14 residues. Germline trimming cut 7 bases from V and 4 bases from J; bases unmatched to any gene: 3.

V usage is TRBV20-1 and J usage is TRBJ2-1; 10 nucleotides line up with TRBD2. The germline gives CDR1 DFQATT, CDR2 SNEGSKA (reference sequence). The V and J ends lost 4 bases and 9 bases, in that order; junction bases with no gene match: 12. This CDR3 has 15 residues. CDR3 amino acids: CSATVSSGGLPEQFF. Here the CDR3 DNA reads TGCAGTGCTACCGTCTCTAGCGGGGGCCTCCCTGAGCAGTTCTTC.

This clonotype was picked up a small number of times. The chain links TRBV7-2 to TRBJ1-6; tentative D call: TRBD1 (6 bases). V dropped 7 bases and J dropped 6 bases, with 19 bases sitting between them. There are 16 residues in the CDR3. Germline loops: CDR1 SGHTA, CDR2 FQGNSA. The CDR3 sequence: CASNKWGGQFNSPLHF. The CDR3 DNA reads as TGTGCCAGCAACAAATGGGGGGGCCAGTTTAATTCACCCCTCCACTTT.